One sample yielded the 27 T cell receptor beta chains listed below, sequenced in a study of cytomegalovirus exposure and HLA in healthy donors. PCR was performed using 60 Vbeta and 13 Jbeta primers. The data were produced by immunoSEQ multiplex PCR, yet TCRdb's version contains in-frame clones alone and is incomplete. The sample lists some 120,000 clones; under 80% were seen once. The specimen was PBMCs. These receptors came from an older woman in good health and CMV-seropositive.

V usage is TRBV7-9 and J usage is TRBJ1-4; tentative D call: TRBD1 (6 bases). CDR3 size: 14 residues. CDR1 is SEHNR and CDR2 is FQNEAQ in the germline V gene (reference sequence). Trimming took off 4 bases at V and 5 bases at J, with 11 bases between the two ends. CDR3 DNA sequence: TGTGCCAGCAGCTCCCCAGGGGAGAATGAAAAACTGTTTTTT. This sequence encodes CASSSPGENEKLFF.

V usage is TRBV5-4 and J usage is TRBJ2-3; 8 nucleotides align to TRBD1. This CDR3 has 16 amino acids. Germline V CDR1 and CDR2: SGHNT, YYREEE (reference sequence). J gave up 0 bases and V 4 bases, and 7 bases lay outside the gene matches. The CDR3 is CASSTDRGGSTDTQYF. CDR3 coding DNA: TGTGCCAGCAGCACAGACAGGGGTGGTAGCACAGATACGCAGTATTTT.

As to this clone: Given the absence of the conserved phenylalanine or tryptophan at the CDR3 end, a read error is likely. It is unclear where the CDR3 begins or ends on the DNA, so no DNA is shown, and the CDR3 is as TCRdb lists it. This chain connects TRBV11-2 to TRBJ2-7; the table's D call TRBD2 went unverified against the DNA. Termini included, the CDR3 measures 15 amino acids. Germline CDR1 SGHAT, CDR2 FQNNGV. The CDR3 here is CASSSPGLAGGAPTL.

V gene TRBV18 combines with J gene TRBJ1-3; possible D gene TRBD1, 5 bases. This CDR3 has 18 amino acids. V lost 0 bases and J 0 bases, leaving 15 bases between the germline ends. Germline V CDR1 and CDR2: KGHSH, LQKENI. CDR3 nucleotides: TGTGCCAGCTCACCACCGGTGGCAGGGATCCGCTCTGGAAACACCATATATTTT. The encoded protein is CASSPPVAGIRSGNTIYF.

J is TRBJ1-2 and V is TRBV29-1; TRBD1 matches 7 bases. The V gene end was trimmed by 5 bases and the J gene end by 6 bases; junction bases not matched to a gene: 9. CDR1 is SQVTM and CDR2 is ANQGSEA in the germline V gene. The CDR3 runs to 13 residues. DNA of the CDR3: TGCAGCGTTTCCCTACAGGGGAAAGATGGCTACACCTTC. Its protein product is CSVSLQGKDGYTF.

This chain links TRBV7-6 with TRBJ2-1, with 9 bases lining up with TRBD1. Germline assignment: CDR1 SGHVS and CDR2 FNYEAQ. The CDR3 is 13 residues long. V was pared by 2 bases and J by 8 bases, with 1 base of the junction left unmatched. CDR3 sequence: CASSLRQGDEQFF. CDR3 sequence (DNA): TGTGCCAGCAGCTTAAGACAGGGGGATGAGCAGTTCTTC.

The chain joins TRBV5-8 to TRBJ1-1; D uncertain. Germline V CDR1 and CDR2: SGHTS, YDEGEE. V gave up 4 bases and J gave up 4 bases, with 11 bases separating them. This CDR3 is 13 amino acids long. The chain's CDR3 is CASSIPSLTEAFF. The CDR3 DNA sequence: TGTGCCAGCAGCATACCGAGCCTCACTGAAGCTTTCTTT.

The chain recombines TRBV18 with TRBJ1-1; D gene ambiguous. Germline V gives CDR1 KGHSH, CDR2 LQKENI. The CDR3 covers 14 residues. The V and J ends lost 0 bases and 7 bases respectively, with 12 bases between them. The CDR3 is CASSPPSVDDEAFF. DNA of the CDR3: TGTGCCAGCTCACCACCTAGTGTTGATGATGAAGCTTTCTTT.

This clone was recorded once. The chain is built from TRBV4-1 and TRBJ2-7; TRBD1 matches at 8 bases. Germline lookup yields CDR1 MGHRA and CDR2 YSYEKL. The CDR3 is 16 residues long. After removal of 5 bases from V and 4 bases from J, the junction contained 13 bases not matched to a gene. The CDR3 DNA reads TGCGCCAGCAGCTACCCCGGCAGGGGGCTTAGGTACGAGCAGTACTTC. Protein product: CASSYPGRGLRYEQYF.

The chain has TRBV27 and TRBJ1-1, with TRBD1 matching 7 bases. V shed 4 bases and J 0 bases; nucleotides not matched to a gene: 5. The CDR3 loop spans 15 amino acids. Germline values: CDR1 MNHEY, CDR2 SMNVEV (reference sequence). CDR3 in amino acids: CASSSYRGLNTEAFF. CDR3 sequence (DNA): TGTGCCAGCAGTTCCTACAGGGGCCTGAACACTGAAGCTTTCTTT.

The chain recombines TRBV30 with TRBJ2-2; TRBD2 might be the D (5 bases). The CDR3 is 14 residues long. Germline loops: CDR1 GTSNPN, CDR2 SVGIG (reference sequence). Trimming shortened V by 3 bases and J by 3 bases, and 11 bases separated the two germline ends. This chain's CDR3 is CAWRMTTYTGELFF. For the CDR3, the DNA is TGTGCCTGGAGGATGACTACGTACACCGGGGAGCTGTTTTTT.

The rearrangement uses TRBV30 and TRBJ1-2; 9 bases agree with TRBD1. This CDR3 is built from 16 residues. Germline V gene lookup returns CDR1 GTSNPN and CDR2 SVGIG (reference sequence). J lost 3 bases, V lost 5 bases, and 13 bases had no gene match. The CDR3 sequence: CAWGLPGQGADYGYTF. In DNA, the CDR3 is TGTGCCTGGGGACTACCGGGACAGGGAGCGGACTATGGCTACACCTTC.

The rearrangement uses TRBV19 and TRBJ1-2; D possibly corresponds to TRBD1 (6 bases). Deletions cut 1 base from V and 7 bases from J, with 16 bases between. The CDR3 totals 15 residues. Germline V gene lookup returns CDR1 LNHDA and CDR2 SQIVND (reference sequence). CDR3 coding DNA: TGTGCCAGTAGTATAGCTTACAGGGAAGAGAGTGGCTACACCTTC. Translating gives CASSIAYREESGYTF.

The rearrangement uses TRBV4-2 and TRBJ2-1, with D unresolved. The CDR3 extends over 13 amino acids. V was pared by 6 bases and J by 13 bases, with 19 bases between. Germline CDR1 is LGHNA and CDR2 is YNFKEQ. The CDR3 sequence is CASSQRRPEEQFF. The CDR3 nucleotides read TGTGCCAGCAGTCAAAGGAGACCGGAAGAACAGTTCTTC.

V gene TRBV15 combines with J gene TRBJ2-7; D is undetermined. The CDR3 totals 15 residues. Trimming stripped 1 base from V and 3 bases from J, with 13 bases between. Germline values: CDR1 LNHNV, CDR2 YYDKDF (reference sequence). The CDR3 DNA reads as TGTGCCACCAGCAGAGCAGGTCCAGCAAGCTACGAGCAGTACTTC. This codes for CATSRAGPASYEQYF.

This chain joins TRBV7-9 and TRBJ1-2, with TRBD1 matching 8 bases. The CDR3 runs 15 residues. In germline, CDR1 is SEHNR, CDR2 FQNEAQ (reference sequence). The V and J ends lost 6 bases and 4 bases, in that order; junction bases with no gene match: 10. Here the CDR3 DNA reads TGTGCCAGCAGACCACAGGGGGAGGCGTCCTATGGCTACACCTTC. It encodes CASRPQGEASYGYTF.

The V and J genes are TRBV21-1 and TRBJ1-2; the table names TRBD1, a call not compared with the DNA. TRBV21-1 is shown as a pseudogene. This CDR3 comprises 13 residues. CDR3 sequence: CASSRQGVYGYTF. CDR3 nucleotide sequence: TGTGCCAGCAGCAGACAGGGGGTTTATGGCTACACCTTC.

The genes are TRBV19 and TRBJ2-1, with TRBD2 matching over 8 bases. The germline gives CDR1 LNHDA, CDR2 SQIVND (reference sequence). V lost 6 bases, J lost 0 bases, and 7 bases stayed unmatched. There are 16 residues in the CDR3. The CDR3 protein is CASRRLALSSYNEQFF. CDR3 DNA: TGTGCCAGTAGGAGACTAGCGCTGAGCTCCTACAATGAGCAGTTCTTC.

The chain carries TRBV7-2 and TRBJ2-1; D possibly corresponds to TRBD2 (5 bases). V was shortened by 1 base and J by 15 bases, with 16 bases between the two germline ends. The germline CDR1 and CDR2 sequences are SGHTA and FQGNSA. The CDR3 consists of 13 residues. The CDR3, as DNA: TGTGCCAGCAGCTTAGGCAGCGGATTACAACGGTTCTTC. Translated, it gives CASSLGSGLQRFF. The full variable domain, completed using reference TRBV7-2 and TRBJ2-1, is GAGVSQSPSNKVTEKGKDVELRCDPISGHTALYWYRQSLGQGLEFLIYFQGNSAPDKSGLPSDRFSAERTGGSVSTLTIQRTQQEDSAVYLCASSLGSGLQRFFGPGTRLTVL.

This sequence joins TRBV5-4 and TRBJ1-6; no clear D. V gave up 0 bases and J gave up 7 bases, with 11 bases separating them. In germline, CDR1 is SGHNT, CDR2 YYREEE (reference sequence). The CDR3 is made up of 15 amino acids. The CDR3 here is CASSLVGRINSPLHF. As DNA, the CDR3 is TGTGCCAGCAGCTTGGTAGGCAGGATAAATTCACCCCTCCACTTT.

The chain combines TRBV9 with TRBJ2-3, with 10 nucleotides matching TRBD2. From germline, CDR1 is SGDLS and CDR2 YYNGEE. V was pared by 4 bases and J by 3 bases, with 8 bases of the junction left unmatched. This CDR3 region has 16 residues. As DNA, the CDR3 is TGTGCCAGCAGCACCGGTCTAGCGGGAGCGACAGATACGCAGTATTTT. This encodes CASSTGLAGATDTQYF.

The chain has TRBV19 and TRBJ1-1; perhaps TRBD1 as D (5 bases). The CDR3 is 16 amino acids. V was trimmed by 5 bases and J by 0 bases, leaving 16 bases between them. In germline, CDR1 is LNHDA, CDR2 SQIVND (reference sequence). The CDR3 protein is CASSYEGARMNTEAFF. DNA for the CDR3: TGTGCCAGTAGTTACGAAGGGGCGCGGATGAACACTGAAGCTTTCTTT.

In this sample, this clone turned up once. This chain's CDR3 is CASSQPGAGGNTGELFF. In DNA form, the CDR3 reads TGCGCCAGCAGCCAACCCGGGGCGGGGGGGAACACCGGGGAGCTGTTTTTT. The chain is built from TRBV4-3 and TRBJ2-2; 8 bases are a match to TRBD2. Germline CDR1 reads LGHNA; CDR2 reads YSLEER. With 2 bases clipped from V and 1 base from J, the junction kept 6 bases outside the gene matches. The length of the CDR3 is 17 residues.

This clone was seen a single time. The J gene is TRBJ2-5, the V gene TRBV6-5; possible D gene TRBD1, 6 bases. The CDR3 spans 15 residues. V lost 0 bases to trimming and J lost 5 bases, with 13 bases between them. CDR1 is MNHEY, CDR2 SVGAGI, per germline. In nucleotides, the CDR3 is TGTGCCAGCAGTTACTCTTATCAGGGGCCGGAGACCCAGTACTTC. As protein: CASSYSYQGPETQYF.

The chain carries TRBV7-2 and TRBJ2-3; no clear D. Germline V lookup: CDR1 SGHTA, CDR2 FQGNSA. There are 13 residues in the CDR3. With 0 bases removed from V and 4 bases from J, the gap between germline ends came to 5 bases. In DNA, the CDR3 is TGTGCCAGCAGCTTAGCCAGGCCAGATACGCAGTATTTT. Residues: CASSLARPDTQYF. Together with reference TRBV7-2 and TRBJ2-3, the CDR3 gives the full variable domain: GAGVSQSPSNKVTEKGKDVELRCDPISGHTALYWYRQSLGQGLEFLIYFQGNSAPDKSGLPSDRFSAERTGGSVSTLTIQRTQQEDSAVYLCASSLARPDTQYFGPGTRLTVL.

Note on this clone: The same CDR3 can be traced to other DNA sequences in this sample. The gene calls are TRBV6-5 and TRBJ2-7; 9 nucleotides line up with TRBD1. Germline assignment: CDR1 MNHEY and CDR2 SVGAGI. V lost 6 bases, J lost 0 bases, and 6 bases stayed unmatched. The CDR3 runs 15 residues. The CDR3 nucleotides are TGTGCCAGCAGCCGGACAGGGGTTAGCTCCTACGAGCAGTACTTC. It yields the protein CASSRTGVSSYEQYF.

In the case of this clone: The sample carries other DNA sequences with the same CDR3. The genes are TRBV5-1 and TRBJ2-1, with 11 bases that match TRBD2. With 4 bases clipped from V and 4 bases from J, the junction kept 4 bases outside the gene matches. This CDR3 has 15 residues. Germline CDR1 SGHRS, CDR2 YFSETQ. The CDR3 region has the DNA TGCGCCAGCAGCCTCGGACTAGCGGGTTACAATGAGCAGTTCTTC. Translated, it gives CASSLGLAGYNEQFF. Full variable domain (missing parts from reference TRBV5-1 and TRBJ2-1): KAGVTQTPRYLIKTRGQQVTLSCSPISGHRSVSWYQQTPGQGLQFLFEYFSETQRNKGNFPGRFSGRQFSNSRSEMNVSTLELGDSALYLCASSLGLAGYNEQFFGPGTRLTVL.